The rows below give T cell receptor beta chains drawn from one sample of a study of beta chain features in type 1 diabetes. Profiling relied on immunoSEQ multiplex PCR, and the TCRdb table lists in-frame clones only, not all of them. Of approximately 120,000 clones listed, about 40% are singletons. Source material: stem cell memory CD4+ T cells from blood. These TCRs come from a young woman in good health. CDR3s leave out the opening cysteine and the closing phenylalanine or tryptophan. Clone size is shown for a subset of rows, as once, few, many or a class of expanded clone.

size,V,J,CDR3
-,TRBV5-6,TRBJ1-1,ASQTGPRGRYTEAF
-,TRBV15,TRBJ1-5,ATSRDKRINQPQH
-,TRBV5-1,TRBJ2-7,ASSVSRDRPYEQY
-,TRBV7-3,TRBJ2-3,ASSLIAEEHTDTQY
-,TRBV7-3,TRBJ2-7,ASSSVPGQGAHEQY
few,TRBV7-9,TRBJ2-5,ASSLAGGRETQY
few,TRBV5-6,TRBJ2-2,ASSRGQNTGELF
-,TRBV5-4,TRBJ2-7,ASSLVAGPIYEQY
few,TRBV18,TRBJ2-2,ASSPGQLNTGELF
-,TRBV4-3,TRBJ2-1,ASSQWMRDGVRYNEQF
-,TRBV6-6,TRBJ1-1,ASSPGTGRTEAF
few,TRBV5-1,TRBJ2-1,ASSSGLAGGSSYNEQF
few,TRBV4-2,TRBJ2-5,ASSLWTGQETQY
-,TRBV28,TRBJ2-5,ASSIGQGAQETQY
few,TRBV5-4,TRBJ2-1,ASSSPDRAHNEQF